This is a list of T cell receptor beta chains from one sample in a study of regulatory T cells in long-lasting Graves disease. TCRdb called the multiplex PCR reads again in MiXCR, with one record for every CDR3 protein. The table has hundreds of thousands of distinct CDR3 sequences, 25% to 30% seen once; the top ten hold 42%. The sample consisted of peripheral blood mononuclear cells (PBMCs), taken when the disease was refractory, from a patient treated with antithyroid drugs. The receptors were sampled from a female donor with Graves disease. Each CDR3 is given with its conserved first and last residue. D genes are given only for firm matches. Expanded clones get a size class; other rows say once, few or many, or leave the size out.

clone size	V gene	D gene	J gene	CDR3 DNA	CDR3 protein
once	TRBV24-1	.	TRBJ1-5	TGTGCCACCAGTGAGGCCACTAGGGGTCAGCCCCAGCATTTT	CATSEATRGQPQHF
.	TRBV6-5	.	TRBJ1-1	TGTGCCAGCAGTTACTCGCCGCTCACTGAAGCTTTCTTT	CASSYSPLTEAFF
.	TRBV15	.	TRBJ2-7	TGTGCCACCGGGCTTATGAGCTCCTACGAGCAGTACTTC	CATGLMSSYEQYF
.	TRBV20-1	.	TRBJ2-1	TGCAGTGCTAGATGGACAGACTCCAATGAGCAGTTCTTC	CSARWTDSNEQFF
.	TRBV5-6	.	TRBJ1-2	TGTGCCAGCAGCTTTGGAAACTATGGCTACACCTTC	CASSFGNYGYTF
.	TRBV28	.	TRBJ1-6	TGTGCCAGCAGTCCTTTTCAGGGAAAGCGGGCTATTTATAATTCACTCCTCCACTTT	CASSPFQGKRAIYNSLLHF
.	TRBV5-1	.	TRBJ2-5	TGCGCCAGCAGCTTGGCCGCCGGGATGGAAGAGACCCAGTACTTC	CASSLAAGMEETQYF
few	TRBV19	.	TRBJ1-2	TGTGCCAGTAGTATGGGGTATGGCTACACCTTC	CASSMGYGYTF
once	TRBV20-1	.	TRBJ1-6	TGCAGTACTGGGGACACCTCTTCTCTTTTTTCACCCCTCCACTTT	CSTGDTSSLFSPLHF
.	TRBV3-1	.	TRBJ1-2	TGTGCCAGCAGCCTCCGGGACAAACCAAACTATGGCTACACCTTC	CASSLRDKPNYGYTF
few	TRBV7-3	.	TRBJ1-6	TGTGCCAGCAGCTTCGGGGGCTATAATTCACCCCTCCACTTT	CASSFGGYNSPLHF
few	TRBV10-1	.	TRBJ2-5	TGCGCCAGCAACCGCCAGGGGACCTCCGAAGAGACCCAGTACTTC	CASNRQGTSEETQYF